The 13 T cell receptor beta chains listed next were all sequenced from one sample in a study of T-cell reconstitution after alpha-beta-depleted transplantation in children. Unique molecular identifiers were incorporated during preparation of the TCRbeta library. TCRdb reanalysed the PCR reads using MiXCR and keeps one entry per CDR3 protein. The profile shows 440,000 or so distinct CDR3 sequences, 43% of them singletons. This material consisted of PBMCs, taken before TCRalphabeta/CD19-depleted stem cell transplant. These receptor sequences come from a girl aged 2 to 10 with aplastic anemia, due to receive a stem cell transplant.

The chain links TRBV6-1 to TRBJ1-6; D not certain. Per the germline V gene, CDR1 is MNHNS and CDR2 is SASEGT. V lost 6 bases, J lost 14 bases, and 20 bases lay in between. This CDR3 has 14 residues. DNA for the CDR3: TGTGCCAGCAGATTGGGAGAAGGGCTTAGGGCCCTCCACTTT. Protein product: CASRLGEGLRALHF.

V gene TRBV7-6 combines with J gene TRBJ2-3, with TRBD2 as a possible D gene (7 bases). Germline assignment: CDR1 SGHVS and CDR2 FNYEAQ. Between the trimmed V and J ends, which lost 0 bases and 2 bases, there was a span of 15 bases. The CDR3 loop spans 17 amino acids. CDR3 nucleotide sequence: TGTGCCAGCAGCTTAGCGCTGACGGGGGGCCTCACAGATACGCAGTATTTT. Translation gives CASSLALTGGLTDTQYF.

V and J are TRBV5-4 and TRBJ1-1; TRBD1 is a possible D gene (6 bases). V was cut by 5 bases and J by 1 base, with 12 bases left in between. Looked up from germline, CDR1 is SGHNT and CDR2 is YYREEE (reference sequence). CDR3 length: 14 residues. CDR3: CASRVGGRNTEAFF. The CDR3 nucleotides are TGTGCCAGCAGAGTGGGGGGGCGGAACACTGAAGCTTTCTTT.

This chain joins TRBV10-3 and TRBJ1-1, with D possibly being TRBD1 (6 bases). This CDR3 region has 13 residues. With 6 bases removed from V and 1 base from J, the gap between germline ends came to 9 bases. Germline-derived CDR1 and CDR2 are ENHRY and SYGVKD. The CDR3 protein is CAIRRQENTEAFF. In DNA, the CDR3 is TGTGCCATCAGGAGACAGGAGAACACTGAAGCTTTCTTT.

The V gene is TRBV30, the J gene TRBJ2-7; 8 bases fit TRBD1. CDR3 length: 14 amino acids. V lost 2 bases, J lost 1 base, and 4 bases stayed unmatched. CDR1 and CDR2 (germline): GTSNPN, SVGIG (reference sequence). CDR3 amino acids: CAWSLTGVSYEQYF. The CDR3 nucleotides read TGTGCCTGGAGTCTGACAGGGGTATCCTACGAGCAGTACTTC.

This clonotype was observed many times. The CDR3 DNA reads TGTGCCAGCAGCCCTACTAGCAGCGGGCGCACAGATACGCAGTATTTT. Translation gives CASSPTSSGRTDTQYF. This chain joins TRBV7-9 and TRBJ2-3; D is possibly TRBD2 (6 bases). CDR1 is SEHNR and CDR2 is FQNEAQ in the germline V gene (reference sequence). There are 16 residues in the CDR3. Trimming took 5 bases from V and 1 from J, leaving 16 bases between them.

The chain is built from TRBV12-3 or TRBV12-4 and TRBJ2-7; D ambiguous. CDR3 size: 17 residues. V was cut by 7 bases and J by 2 bases, with 24 bases left in between. The CDR3 is CASKIERLELSPYEQYF. CDR3 DNA sequence: TGTGCCAGCAAGATCGAGAGGCTGGAGTTAAGCCCCTACGAGCAGTACTTC.

The rearrangement joins TRBV28 to TRBJ1-5; D not certain. The CDR3 is made up of 12 amino acids. CDR1 and CDR2 from the germline V gene are MDHEN and SYDVKM. The V and J ends lost 6 bases and 7 bases respectively, with 10 bases between them. The CDR3 region has the DNA TGTGCCAGCAGGGTAGTAGGGCAGCCCCAGCATTTT. Its protein is CASRVVGQPQHF.

This clonotype appeared many times. The chain carries TRBV12-3 or TRBV12-4 and TRBJ1-1; 9 bases fit TRBD1. J lost 0 bases, V lost 6 bases, and 5 bases had no gene match. This CDR3 has 15 amino acids. The CDR3 DNA is TGTGCCAGCAGGCGCGGACAGGGGATGAACACTGAAGCTTTCTTT. This sequence encodes CASRRGQGMNTEAFF.

The chain uses TRBV20-1 and TRBJ2-5; the D is unclear. V gave up 3 bases and J gave up 5 bases, with 16 bases separating them. The CDR3 spans 14 residues. Germline CDR1 DFQATT, CDR2 SNEGSKA (reference sequence). For the CDR3, the DNA is TGCAGTGCTAGGGTGTCTGGGGTGGGGGAGACCCAGTACTTC. Its translation: CSARVSGVGETQYF.

The chain combines TRBV7-9 with TRBJ2-7, with D unresolved. The germline gives CDR1 SEHNR, CDR2 FQNEAQ (reference sequence). The CDR3 consists of 15 residues. Trimming pared 2 bases from V and 6 bases from J, leaving 17 bases between. As DNA, the CDR3 is TGTGCCAGCAGCTTAACTTTCGATCACCCGCGCGAGCAGTACTTC. Its translation is CASSLTFDHPREQYF.

The chain recombines TRBV7-8 with TRBJ2-2; 8 bases map to TRBD2. The V gene end was trimmed by 5 bases and the J gene end by 4 bases; junction bases not matched to a gene: 0. The CDR3 has 13 residues. Germline V CDR1 and CDR2: SGHVS, FQNEAQ. This chain's CDR3 is CASSAGGTGELFF. The CDR3 DNA is TGTGCCAGCAGCGCGGGAGGCACCGGGGAGCTGTTTTTT.

The chain links TRBV28 to TRBJ2-5; D remains unclear. CDR1 is MDHEN, CDR2 SYDVKM, per germline. CDR3 length: 11 amino acids. Trimming stripped 6 bases from V and 5 bases from J, with 7 bases between. CDR3 amino acids: CASRYEETQYF. The CDR3 DNA follows: TGTGCCAGCAGGTACGAGGAGACCCAGTACTTC.